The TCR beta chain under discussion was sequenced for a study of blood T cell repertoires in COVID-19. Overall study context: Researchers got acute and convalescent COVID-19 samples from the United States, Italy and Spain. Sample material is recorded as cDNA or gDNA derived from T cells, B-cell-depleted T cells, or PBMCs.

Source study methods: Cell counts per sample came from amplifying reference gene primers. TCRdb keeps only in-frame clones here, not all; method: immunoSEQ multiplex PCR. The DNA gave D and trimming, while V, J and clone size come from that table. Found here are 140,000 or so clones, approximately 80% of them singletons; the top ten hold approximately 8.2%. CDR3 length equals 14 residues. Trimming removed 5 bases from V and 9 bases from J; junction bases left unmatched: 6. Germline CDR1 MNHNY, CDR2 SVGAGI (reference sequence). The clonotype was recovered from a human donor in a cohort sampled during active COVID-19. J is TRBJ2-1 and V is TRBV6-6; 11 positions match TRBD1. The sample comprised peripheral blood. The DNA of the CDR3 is TGTGCCAGCAGTGCCACCGGGACAGGGGGTGAGCAGTTCTTC. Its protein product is CASSATGTGGEQFF.